This T cell receptor (beta chain) comes out of a study of T cells after yellow fever vaccination. V gave up 2 bases and J gave up 0 bases, with 13 bases separating them. Looked up from germline, CDR1 is MNHEY and CDR2 is SVGEGT. The CDR3 runs to 16 residues. Study-wide results and limits: Of the clonotypes, a small share occurred in both CD4 and CD8 compartments.

One entry per CDR3 protein, called by TCRdb with MiXCR from the 5' RACE reads. The sample carries 200,000 to 300,000 distinct CDR3 sequences, approximately 3.5% recorded once. This clonotype was counted many times. The antigen is undetermined. The material sequenced was PBMCs, taken 15 days after the yellow fever booster vaccination. The V call is TRBV6-2 or TRBV6-3, the J call TRBJ1-1; D perhaps matches TRBD1 (5 bases). This TCR was sampled from a man in his late teens or twenties who received the YFV17D yellow fever vaccine. DNA of the CDR3: TGTGCCAGCAGTTACGAAGGGACTGGGATGAACACTGAAGCTTTCTTT. Translated: CASSYEGTGMNTEAFF.